Presented here are 7 T cell receptor beta chains from one specimen sequenced in a study of T cells in Graves' hyperthyroidism and ophthalmopathy. The source material, RNA transcripts, was used to amplify TCR beta CDR3 regions. The HTBI set primed first-round TCR CDR3 RT-PCR. Using its own MiXCR run on the multiplex PCR reads, TCRdb lists one record per CDR3 protein. The sample yields about 370,000 distinct CDR3 sequences, around 15% seen once. Sequencing was performed on blood. These receptors were collected from a woman aged 55-69 years with Graves' ophthalmopathy.

This clonotype was seen more than once but under ten times. V and J are TRBV27 and TRBJ1-5; D is possibly TRBD1 (6 bases). V lost 6 bases to trimming and J lost 9 bases, with 18 bases between them. Germline-derived CDR1 and CDR2 are MNHEY and SMNVEV (reference sequence). The CDR3 runs 14 residues. The CDR3 DNA is TGTGCCAGCAGCTTGGGAGGGGGGAATACGCCCCAGCATTTT. The encoded protein is CASSLGGGNTPQHF.

This clonotype was picked up many times. The J gene is TRBJ2-7, the V gene TRBV20-1, with a tentative D call TRBD2 (6 bases). This CDR3 has 13 residues. Germline V gene sequence: CDR1 DFQATT, CDR2 SNEGSKA (reference sequence). Between the trimmed V and J ends, which lost 5 bases and 2 bases, there was a span of 13 bases. The CDR3 nucleotides are TGCAGTGCTGGGCGGGACGTGACCTACGAGCAGTACTTC. Its protein is CSAGRDVTYEQYF.

This clonotype was detected many times. This rearrangement joins TRBV6-1 to TRBJ2-1; 7 nucleotides match TRBD1. After removal of 5 bases from V and 11 bases from J, the junction contained 15 bases not matched to a gene. The CDR3 totals 15 residues. CDR1 MNHNS and CDR2 SASEGT come from the germline V gene. The CDR3 DNA reads TGTGCCAGCAGTCGACAGGGTAAGGGGCCCCGACAGCAGTTCTTC. This encodes CASSRQGKGPRQQFF.

This clonotype was recorded a few times. The rearrangement uses TRBV11-3 and TRBJ2-3, with 8 positions matching TRBD1. V was pared by 7 bases and J by 4 bases, with 16 bases of the junction left unmatched. CDR3 length equals 17 residues. Germline CDR1 is SGHNT and CDR2 is YENEEA. This CDR3 is CASTSRGGTGLSDTQYF. CDR3 DNA: TGTGCCAGCACCTCAAGGGGCGGGACAGGTCTGTCAGATACGCAGTATTTT.

This clonotype was recorded a few times. The chain uses TRBV12-3 or TRBV12-4 and TRBJ2-7; D call uncertain. The CDR3 sequence is 11 residues long. Trimming left V 6 bases short and J 6 bases short, with 9 bases between. CDR3 DNA: TGTGCCAGCAGCGGGCCCCTCGAGCAGTACTTC. Amino acids: CASSGPLEQYF.

This clonotype appeared a few times. The V and J genes are TRBV12-3 or TRBV12-4 and TRBJ2-7; 7 bases fit TRBD1. The CDR3 contains 14 residues. V was pared by 6 bases and J by 0 bases, with 5 bases of the junction left unmatched. CDR3 in DNA: TGTGCCAGCAGACCACAGGGGAGCTCCTACGAGCAGTACTTC. This gives the protein CASRPQGSSYEQYF.

This clonotype was picked up many times. The rearrangement uses TRBV7-8 and TRBJ1-1; possibly TRBD1 for D (5 bases). With 4 bases removed from V and 8 bases from J, the gap between germline ends came to 11 bases. The CDR3 contains 12 residues. The germline V gene encodes CDR1 SGHVS and CDR2 FQNEAQ. DNA for the CDR3: TGTGCCAGCAGCTGGGGCACCGGAGAAGCTTTCTTT. It translates to CASSWGTGEAFF.